The entry that follows covers one T cell receptor beta chain sequence. These data are taken from a study of T cell changes during pregnancy in multiple sclerosis. This CDR3 spans 14 amino acids. Germline CDR1 SGHRS, CDR2 YFSETQ. Trimming shortened V by 3 bases and J by 4 bases, and 13 bases separated the two germline ends. Clones were read by immunoSEQ multiplex PCR, and TCRdb kept only the in-frame ones, dropping some. Altogether around 50,000 clones are present, around 94% being singletons, with the ten largest covering 0.6% to 0.75%. The chain has TRBV5-1 and TRBJ1-1; no clear D. The source was CD4+ T cells from peripheral blood mononuclear cells, collected in the third trimester of pregnancy. The receptor was isolated from a female donor with multiple sclerosis, enrolled in a pregnancy study. The CDR3 here is CASSSEGSLTEAFF. For the CDR3, the DNA is TGCGCCAGCAGCTCGGAGGGATCTCTCACTGAAGCTTTCTTT.